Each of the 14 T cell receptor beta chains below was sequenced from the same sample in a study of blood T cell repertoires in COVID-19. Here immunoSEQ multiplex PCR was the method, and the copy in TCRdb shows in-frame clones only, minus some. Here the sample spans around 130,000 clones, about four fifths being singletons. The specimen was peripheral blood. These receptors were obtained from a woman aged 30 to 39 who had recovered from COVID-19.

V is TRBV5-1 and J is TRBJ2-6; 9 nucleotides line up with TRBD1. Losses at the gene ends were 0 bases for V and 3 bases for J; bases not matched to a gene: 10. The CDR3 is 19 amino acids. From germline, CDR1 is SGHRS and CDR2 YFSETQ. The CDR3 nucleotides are TGCGCCAGCAGCTTGGCCGGTTCGACAGGGGGAGGTGGGGCCAACGTCCTGACTTTC. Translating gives CASSLAGSTGGGGANVLTF.

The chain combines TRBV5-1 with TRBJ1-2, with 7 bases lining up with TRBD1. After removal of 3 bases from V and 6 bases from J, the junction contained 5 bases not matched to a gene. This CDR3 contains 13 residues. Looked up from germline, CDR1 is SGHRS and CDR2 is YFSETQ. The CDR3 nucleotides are TGCGCCAGCAGCTACTATACAGGGGATGGCTACACCTTC. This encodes CASSYYTGDGYTF.

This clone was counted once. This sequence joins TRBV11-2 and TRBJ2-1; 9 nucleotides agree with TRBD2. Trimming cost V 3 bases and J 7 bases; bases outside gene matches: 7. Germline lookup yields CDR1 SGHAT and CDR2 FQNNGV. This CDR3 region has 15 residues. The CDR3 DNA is TGTGCCAGCAGCTTTCGAGCGGGGGGAGTGAATGAGCAGTTCTTC. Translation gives CASSFRAGGVNEQFF.

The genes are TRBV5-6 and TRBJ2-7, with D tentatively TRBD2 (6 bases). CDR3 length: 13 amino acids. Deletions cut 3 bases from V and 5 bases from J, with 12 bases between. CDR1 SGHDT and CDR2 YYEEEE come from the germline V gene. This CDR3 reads CASSWEAGHEQYF. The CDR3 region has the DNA TGTGCCAGCAGCTGGGAGGCGGGACACGAGCAGTACTTC.

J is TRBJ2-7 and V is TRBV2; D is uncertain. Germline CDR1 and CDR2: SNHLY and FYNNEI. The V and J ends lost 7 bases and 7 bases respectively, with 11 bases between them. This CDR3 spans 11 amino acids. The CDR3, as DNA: TGTGCCAGCAAAGTGAGCCTAGAGCAGTACTTC. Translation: CASKVSLEQYF.

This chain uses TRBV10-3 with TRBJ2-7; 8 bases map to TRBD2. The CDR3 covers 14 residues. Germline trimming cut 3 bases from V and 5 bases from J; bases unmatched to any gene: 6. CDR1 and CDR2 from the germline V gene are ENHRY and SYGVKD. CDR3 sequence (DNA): TGTGCCATCAGTGATGGGACTAGGCTCGACGAGCAGTACTTC. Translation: CAISDGTRLDEQYF.

The CDR3 DNA reads as TGTGCCAGCAGCTTTGATGCGGGGTATACGCAGTATTTT. Protein: CASSFDAGYTQYF. The genes are TRBV7-9 and TRBJ2-3, with D tentatively TRBD2 (6 bases). Per the germline V gene, CDR1 is SEHNR and CDR2 is FQNEAQ (reference sequence). V was shortened by 3 bases and J by 7 bases, with 11 bases between the two germline ends. The CDR3 runs 13 residues.

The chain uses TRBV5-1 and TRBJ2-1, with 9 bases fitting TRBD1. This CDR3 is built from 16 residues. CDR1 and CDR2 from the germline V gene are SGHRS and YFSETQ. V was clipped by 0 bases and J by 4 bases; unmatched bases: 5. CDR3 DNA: TGCGCCAGCAGCTTGGGTGGGACAGGGCGTTACAATGAGCAGTTCTTC. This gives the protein CASSLGGTGRYNEQFF.

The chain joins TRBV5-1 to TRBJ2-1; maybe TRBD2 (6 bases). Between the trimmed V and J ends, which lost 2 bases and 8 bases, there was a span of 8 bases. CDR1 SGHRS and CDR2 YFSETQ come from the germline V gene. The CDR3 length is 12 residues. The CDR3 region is CASSLRGDEQFF. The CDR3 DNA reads TGCGCCAGCAGCTTACGCGGGGATGAGCAGTTCTTC.

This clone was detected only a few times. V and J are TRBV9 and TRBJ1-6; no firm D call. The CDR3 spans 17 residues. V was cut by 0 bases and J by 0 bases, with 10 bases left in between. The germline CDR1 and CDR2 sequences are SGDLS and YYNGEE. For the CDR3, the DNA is TGTGCCAGCAGCGTAGCTCCGGGGAGCTCCTATAATTCACCCCTCCACTTT. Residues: CASSVAPGSSYNSPLHF.

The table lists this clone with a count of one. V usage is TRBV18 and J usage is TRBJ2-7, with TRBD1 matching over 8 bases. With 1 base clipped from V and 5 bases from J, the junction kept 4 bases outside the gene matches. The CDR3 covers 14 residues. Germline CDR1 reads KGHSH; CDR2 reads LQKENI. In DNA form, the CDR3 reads TGTGCCAGCTCACCACAACAGGGGGACAACGAGCAGTACTTC. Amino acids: CASSPQQGDNEQYF. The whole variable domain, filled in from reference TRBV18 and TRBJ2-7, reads NAGVMQNPRHLVRRRGQEARLRCSPMKGHSHVYWYRQLPEEGLKFMVYLQKENIIDESGMPKERFSAEFPKEGPSILRIQQVVRGDSAAYFCASSPQQGDNEQYFGPGTRLTVT.

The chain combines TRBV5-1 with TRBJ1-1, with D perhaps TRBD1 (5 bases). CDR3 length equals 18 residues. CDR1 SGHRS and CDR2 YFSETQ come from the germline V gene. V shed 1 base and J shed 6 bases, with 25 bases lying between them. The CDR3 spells CASSLFRGGSSRDPEAFF. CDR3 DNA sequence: TGCGCCAGCAGCTTGTTCCGGGGGGGTTCATCTAGGGATCCTGAAGCTTTCTTT.

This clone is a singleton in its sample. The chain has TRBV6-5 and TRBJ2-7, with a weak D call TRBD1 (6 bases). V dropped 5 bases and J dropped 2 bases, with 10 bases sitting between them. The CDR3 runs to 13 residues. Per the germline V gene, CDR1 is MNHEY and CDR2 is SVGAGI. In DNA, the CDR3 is TGTGCCAGCAGTACCGGACAGACCTACGAGCAGTACTTC. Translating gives CASSTGQTYEQYF.

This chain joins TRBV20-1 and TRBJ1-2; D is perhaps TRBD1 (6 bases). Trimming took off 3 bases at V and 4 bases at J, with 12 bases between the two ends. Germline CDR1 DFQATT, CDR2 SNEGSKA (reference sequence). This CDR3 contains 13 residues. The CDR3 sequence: CSASRSGVYGYTF. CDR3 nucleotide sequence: TGCAGTGCTAGTCGGTCAGGGGTCTATGGCTACACCTTC.